This T cell receptor (beta chain) appears in the sequencing data of a study of T-cell reconstitution after alpha-beta-depleted transplantation in children listed by TCRdb under 2016. General notes on the study: Using TCR repertoire profiling, the study followed T-cell immune reconstitution in a quantitative way in children after TCRalphabeta/CD19-depleted allogeneic hematopoietic cell transplantation.

CDR1 DFQATT and CDR2 SNEGSKA are derived from the germline V gene (reference sequence). Spanning cysteine to phenylalanine, the CDR3 consists of 13 amino acids. Solely the CDR3 DNA is kept, with 39 bases framed from the first base. V and J are trimmed by 6 bases and 8 bases, and the gene matches miss 9 bases of the junction. This clonotype occurred many times. The specificity of this receptor is unknown. Nothing much larger sits one base from this clone, and base qualities are not available. Preparation of the library involved PCR. Sequencing took place on an Illumina HiSeq 2500. TCR library preparation used molecular barcoding, with unique molecular identifiers applied to normalize quantification of the TCRbeta repertoire. TCRdb reran the public reads through fastp at Q25 and MiXCR, keeping productive beta chains. Every CDR3 protein is listed once, alongside the most common genes and DNA of its rows. The sample table contains some 590,000 distinct CDR3 sequences; only one count was recorded for more than 9% of them. The top ten clonotypes cover less than 4.5% of the sample.

Rearrangement joined TRBV20-1 to TRBJ1-4, with 7 bases aligning to TRBD1. Sample: PBMCs from the stem cell graft donor, taken from the stem cell graft. The receptor comes from a human donor who donated a stem cell graft to a child with acute myeloid leukemia. The sequenced DNA is TGCAGTGCCCCCGGGGACAGCGGCGAAAAACTGTTTTTT. Its protein product is CSAPGDSGEKLFF.